Listed below are T cell receptor beta chains from one sample, sequenced in a study of identical twins. MiXCR was run by TCRdb on the 5' RACE reads, yielding one entry per CDR3 protein. The table includes roughly 570,000 distinct CDR3 sequences, nearly 10% detected once. This same sample was also taken into another study, of yellow fever vaccine responses in identical twins.

The sequenced sample was PBMCs. The origin of the receptors is a woman between 18 and 29 years old in good health. CDR3s include the opening cysteine and the closing phenylalanine or tryptophan. D genes are given only for firm matches. Size tells how often a clone was seen (once, few, many) or the class of an expanded clone, and some rows leave it out.

clone_size j_call v_call d_call cdr3_aa cdr3_nt
many TRBJ2-2 TRBV9 TRBD2 CASSSALAGGPSGTGELFF TGTGCCAGCAGCTCGGCCCTAGCGGGAGGGCCCTCGGGTACCGGGGAGCTGTTTTTT
few TRBJ2-5 TRBV7-7 - CASPAWGSGQETQYF TGTGCTAGCCCGGCTTGGGGTAGCGGCCAAGAGACCCAGTACTTC
few TRBJ2-5 TRBV28 TRBD2 CASRGSGGRETQYF TGTGCCAGCAGGGGAAGCGGGGGTCGGGAGACCCAGTACTTC
few TRBJ2-7 TRBV28 TRBD1 CASSTQGTARYEQYF TGTGCCAGCAGTACCCAAGGGACAGCTCGCTACGAGCAGTACTTC
many TRBJ2-7 TRBV6-5 TRBD1 CASSYTRTGDYEQYF TGTGCCAGCAGTTATACACGGACAGGGGACTACGAGCAGTACTTC
many TRBJ2-1 TRBV10-3 - CAISHSIGEQFF TGTGCCATCAGCCACAGTATAGGTGAGCAGTTCTTC
many TRBJ2-5 TRBV20-1 - CSARDTRGETQYF TGCAGTGCTCGGGACACCCGGGGAGAGACCCAGTACTTC
many TRBJ2-7 TRBV6-2/TRBV6-3 TRBD2 CASTRGGTKVYEQYF TGTGCCAGCACCCGGGGGGGGACTAAAGTCTACGAGCAGTACTTC
many TRBJ2-7 TRBV7-9 - CASSLVSGGSSYEQYF TGTGCCAGCAGCTTAGTTTCCGGGGGCAGCTCCTACGAGCAGTACTTC
- TRBJ2-3 TRBV7-2 TRBD1 CASRQRGTGGDTQYF TGTGCCAGCAGACAACGGGGGACAGGGGGAGATACGCAGTATTTT
- TRBJ2-3 TRBV20-1 TRBD2 CSATGLASSTDTQYF TGCAGTGCTACCGGACTAGCGAGTAGCACAGATACGCAGTATTTT
many TRBJ1-1 TRBV20-1 - CSAKLTVTEAFF TGCAGTGCTAAACTGACAGTCACTGAAGCTTTCTTT
few TRBJ2-3 TRBV14 - CASTSQSYTDTQYF TGTGCCAGCACTTCGCAGTCGTACACAGATACGCAGTATTTT
many TRBJ2-3 TRBV2 - CASTDLPGNTDTQYF TGTGCCAGCACCGACCTACCCGGAAACACAGATACGCAGTATTTT
once TRBJ2-7 TRBV20-1 - CSARDHASPSVQYF TGCAGTGCTAGAGACCATGCTAGTCCCTCCGTGCAGTACTTC
few TRBJ2-3 TRBV6-1 - CASIGEPGAQDTQYF TGTGCCAGCATAGGGGAGCCAGGGGCCCAAGATACGCAGTATTTT
- TRBJ2-7 TRBV27 - CASSLSSGTAGQYF TGTGCCAGCAGTTTATCTTCCGGGACAGCGGGGCAGTACTTC
many TRBJ1-1 TRBV5-1 - CASSVGMNTEAFF TGCGCCAGCAGCGTCGGCATGAACACTGAAGCTTTCTTT
many TRBJ1-2 TRBV5-1 - CASRQGNYGYTF TGCGCCAGCAGACAGGGAAACTATGGCTACACCTTC
many TRBJ2-1 TRBV12-3/TRBV12-4 TRBD2 CASSSIRIAGADNEQFF TGTGCCAGCAGTTCGATAAGAATAGCGGGGGCGGACAATGAGCAGTTCTTC
- TRBJ2-3 TRBV5-5 TRBD2 CASSGLLAAATDTQYF TGTGCCAGCAGCGGGTTACTAGCGGCGGCCACAGATACGCAGTATTTT